The clone carrying this T cell receptor beta chain was counted at least ten times. In TCRdb, the PCR reads were re-called with MiXCR into one record per CDR3 protein. The table lists fewer than 20,000 distinct CDR3 sequences, about 35% of them singletons. Germline V gene sequence: CDR1 ENHRY, CDR2 SYGVKD. The CDR3 consists of 16 residues. With V trimmed by 4 bases and J by 3 bases, 9 bases remained unmatched. The data stem from a study of immune characterization of retroperitoneal liposarcoma. The rearrangement uses TRBV10-3 and TRBJ2-1; 7 bases line up with TRBD2. The receptor was derived from a male donor with retroperitoneal liposarcoma. Input material: blood. The CDR3 region is CAISAERGTNYNEQFF. The CDR3 region has the DNA TGTGCCATCAGTGCCGAGCGGGGAACCAACTACAATGAGCAGTTCTTC.